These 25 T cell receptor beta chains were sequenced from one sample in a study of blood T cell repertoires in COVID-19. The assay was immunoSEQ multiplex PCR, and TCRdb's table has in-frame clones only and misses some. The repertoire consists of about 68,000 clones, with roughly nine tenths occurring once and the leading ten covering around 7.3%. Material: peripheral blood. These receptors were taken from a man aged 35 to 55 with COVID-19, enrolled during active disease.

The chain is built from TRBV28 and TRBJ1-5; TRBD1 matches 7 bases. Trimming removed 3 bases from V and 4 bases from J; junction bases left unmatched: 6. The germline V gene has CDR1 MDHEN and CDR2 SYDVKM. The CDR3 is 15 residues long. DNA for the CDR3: TGTGCCAGCAGTTTTTGGACAGGAAAAAATCAGCCCCAGCATTTT. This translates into CASSFWTGKNQPQHF.

The DNA for the CDR3 is TGTGCCAGCAGTTTTGGGACTAGCGGGGGCCAAGAGACCCAGTACTTC. The encoded protein is CASSFGTSGGQETQYF. The rearrangement uses TRBV28 and TRBJ2-5; TRBD2 matches 14 bases. CDR3 length: 16 residues. Trimming removed 3 bases from V and 1 base from J; junction bases left unmatched: 1. Germline assignment: CDR1 MDHEN and CDR2 SYDVKM.

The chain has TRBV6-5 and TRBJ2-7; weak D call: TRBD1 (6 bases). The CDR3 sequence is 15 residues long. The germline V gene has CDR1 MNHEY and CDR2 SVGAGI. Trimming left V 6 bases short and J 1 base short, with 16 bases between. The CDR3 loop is CASRGRKTGSYEQYF. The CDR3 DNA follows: TGTGCCAGCAGGGGAAGGAAGACAGGTTCCTACGAGCAGTACTTC.

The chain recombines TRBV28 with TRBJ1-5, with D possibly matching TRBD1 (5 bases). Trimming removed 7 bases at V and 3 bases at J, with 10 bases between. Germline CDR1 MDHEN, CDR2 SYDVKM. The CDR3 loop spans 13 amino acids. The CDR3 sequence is CASTQGINQPQHF. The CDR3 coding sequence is TGTGCCAGCACCCAGGGAATCAATCAGCCCCAGCATTTT.

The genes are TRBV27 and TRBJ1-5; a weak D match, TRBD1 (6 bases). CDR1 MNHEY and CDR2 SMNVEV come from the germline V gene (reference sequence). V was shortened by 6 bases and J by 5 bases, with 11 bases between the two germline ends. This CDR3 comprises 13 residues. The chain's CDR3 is CASRPNRDQPQHF. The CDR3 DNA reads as TGTGCCAGCAGGCCCAACAGGGATCAGCCCCAGCATTTT.

The CDR3 here is CASSSHRLTNEKLFF. In DNA, the CDR3 is TGCGCCAGCAGCTCTCACAGGCTAACTAATGAAAAACTGTTTTTT. V usage is TRBV4-1 and J usage is TRBJ1-4, with D perhaps TRBD1 (5 bases). With 5 bases removed from V and 1 base from J, the gap between germline ends came to 11 bases. From germline, CDR1 is MGHRA and CDR2 YSYEKL. The CDR3 extends over 15 amino acids.

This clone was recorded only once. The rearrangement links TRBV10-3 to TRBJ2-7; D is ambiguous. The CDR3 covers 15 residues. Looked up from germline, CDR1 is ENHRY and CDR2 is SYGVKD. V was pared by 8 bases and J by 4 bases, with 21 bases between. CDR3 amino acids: CAIGQAQGTEYEQYF. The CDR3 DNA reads TGTGCCATCGGGCAGGCCCAAGGTACGGAATACGAGCAGTACTTC.

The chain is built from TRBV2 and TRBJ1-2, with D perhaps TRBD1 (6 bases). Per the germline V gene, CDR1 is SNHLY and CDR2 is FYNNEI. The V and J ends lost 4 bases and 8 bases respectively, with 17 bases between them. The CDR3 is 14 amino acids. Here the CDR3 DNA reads TGTGCCAGCAGTGCCCAGGGGCCCAGTGGAGGCTACACCTTC. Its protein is CASSAQGPSGGYTF.

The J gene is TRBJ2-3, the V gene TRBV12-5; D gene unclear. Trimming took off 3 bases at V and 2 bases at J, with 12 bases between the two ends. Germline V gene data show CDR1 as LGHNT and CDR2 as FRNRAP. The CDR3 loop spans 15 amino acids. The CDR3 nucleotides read TGTGCTAGTGGTTTCGGCAGGAACGCCACAGATACGCAGTATTTT. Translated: CASGFGRNATDTQYF.

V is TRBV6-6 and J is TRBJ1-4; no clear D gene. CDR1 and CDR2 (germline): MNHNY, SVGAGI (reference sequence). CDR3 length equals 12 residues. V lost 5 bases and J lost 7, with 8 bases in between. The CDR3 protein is CASSAVGEKLFF. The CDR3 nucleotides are TGTGCCAGCAGTGCTGTCGGTGAAAAACTGTTTTTT.

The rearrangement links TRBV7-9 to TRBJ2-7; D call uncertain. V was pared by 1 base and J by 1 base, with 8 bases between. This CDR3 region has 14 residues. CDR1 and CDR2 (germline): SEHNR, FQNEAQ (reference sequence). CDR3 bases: TGTGCCAGCAGCTTAGGTCAGTTGTCCTACGAGCAGTACTTC. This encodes CASSLGQLSYEQYF.

CDR3: CASSITTGIGTNEKLFF. In DNA, the CDR3 is TGCGCCAGCAGCATTACAACAGGGATTGGGACTAATGAAAAACTGTTTTTT. J is TRBJ1-4 and V is TRBV5-1; D is perhaps TRBD1 (6 bases). The germline V gene encodes CDR1 SGHRS and CDR2 YFSETQ. The CDR3 extends over 17 amino acids. Trimming took 4 bases from V and 2 from J, leaving 18 bases between them. Full variable domain (remainder filled in from reference TRBV5-1 and TRBJ1-4): KAGVTQTPRYLIKTRGQQVTLSCSPISGHRSVSWYQQTPGQGLQFLFEYFSETQRNKGNFPGRFSGRQFSNSRSEMNVSTLELGDSALYLCASSITTGIGTNEKLFFGSGTQLSVL.

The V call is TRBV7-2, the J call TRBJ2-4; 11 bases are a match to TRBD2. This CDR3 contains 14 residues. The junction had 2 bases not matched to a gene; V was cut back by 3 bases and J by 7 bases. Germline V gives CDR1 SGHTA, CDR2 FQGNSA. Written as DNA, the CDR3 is TGTGCCAGCAGCTTTAGCGGGGGGGCGAACATTCAGTACTTC. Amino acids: CASSFSGGANIQYF.

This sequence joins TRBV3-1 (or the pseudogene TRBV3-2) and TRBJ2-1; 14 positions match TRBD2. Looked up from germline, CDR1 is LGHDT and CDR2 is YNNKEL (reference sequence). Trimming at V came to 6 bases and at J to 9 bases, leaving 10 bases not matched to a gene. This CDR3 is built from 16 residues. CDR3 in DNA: TGTGCCAGCAGGTTGACTAGCGGGGGGGACTATCGTGAGCAGTTCTTC. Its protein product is CASRLTSGGDYREQFF.

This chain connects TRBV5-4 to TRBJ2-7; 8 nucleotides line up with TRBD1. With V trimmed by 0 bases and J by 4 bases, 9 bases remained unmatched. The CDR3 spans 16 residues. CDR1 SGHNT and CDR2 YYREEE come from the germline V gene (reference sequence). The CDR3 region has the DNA TGTGCCAGCAGCTTGGGGCTGGGACAGGCGTCGTACGAGCAGTACTTC. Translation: CASSLGLGQASYEQYF.

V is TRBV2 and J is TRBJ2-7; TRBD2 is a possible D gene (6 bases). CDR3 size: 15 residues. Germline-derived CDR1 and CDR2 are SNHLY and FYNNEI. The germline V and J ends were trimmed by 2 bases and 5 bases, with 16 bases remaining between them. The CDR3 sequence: CASSESMAGRNEQYF. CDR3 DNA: TGTGCCAGCAGTGAATCTATGGCGGGGCGGAACGAGCAGTACTTC.

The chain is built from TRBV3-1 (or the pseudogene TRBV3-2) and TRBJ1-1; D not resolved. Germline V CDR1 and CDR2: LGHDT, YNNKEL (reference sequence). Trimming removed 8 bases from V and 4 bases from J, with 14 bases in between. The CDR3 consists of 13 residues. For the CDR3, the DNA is TGTGCCAGCCGACGGAGGTTTGGCACTGAAGCTTTCTTT. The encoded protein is CASRRRFGTEAFF.

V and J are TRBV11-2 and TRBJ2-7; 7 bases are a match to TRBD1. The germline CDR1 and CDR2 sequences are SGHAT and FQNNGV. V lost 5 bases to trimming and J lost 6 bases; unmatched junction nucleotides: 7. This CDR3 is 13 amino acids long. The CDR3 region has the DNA TGTGCCAGCAGCCTTGACAGGGCCGGCGAGCAGTACTTC. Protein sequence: CASSLDRAGEQYF.

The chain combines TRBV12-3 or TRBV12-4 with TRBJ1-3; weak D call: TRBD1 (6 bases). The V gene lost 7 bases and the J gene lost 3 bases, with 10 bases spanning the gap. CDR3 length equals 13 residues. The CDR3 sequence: CASNRVYGNTIYF. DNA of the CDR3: TGTGCCAGCAACAGGGTGTATGGAAACACCATATATTTT.

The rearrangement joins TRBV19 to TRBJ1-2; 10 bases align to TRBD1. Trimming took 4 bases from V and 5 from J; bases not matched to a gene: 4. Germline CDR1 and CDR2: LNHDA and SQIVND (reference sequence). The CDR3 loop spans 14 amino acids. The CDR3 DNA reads TGTGCCAGTAGTACTAGACAGGGGGCGTATGGCTACACCTTC. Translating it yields CASSTRQGAYGYTF.

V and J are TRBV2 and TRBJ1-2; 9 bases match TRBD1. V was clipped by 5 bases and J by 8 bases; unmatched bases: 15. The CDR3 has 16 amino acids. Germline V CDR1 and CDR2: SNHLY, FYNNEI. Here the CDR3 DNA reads TGTGCCAGCAGTCCCGGACACGGACAGGGGATCTTAGGCTACACCTTC. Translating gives CASSPGHGQGILGYTF.

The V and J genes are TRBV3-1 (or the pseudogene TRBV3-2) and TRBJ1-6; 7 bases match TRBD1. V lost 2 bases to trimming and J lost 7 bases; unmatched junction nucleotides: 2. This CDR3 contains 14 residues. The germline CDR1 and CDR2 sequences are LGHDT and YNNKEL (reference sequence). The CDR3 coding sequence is TGTGCCAGCAGCCAAAGGGACAGAAATTCACCCCTCCACTTT. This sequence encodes CASSQRDRNSPLHF.

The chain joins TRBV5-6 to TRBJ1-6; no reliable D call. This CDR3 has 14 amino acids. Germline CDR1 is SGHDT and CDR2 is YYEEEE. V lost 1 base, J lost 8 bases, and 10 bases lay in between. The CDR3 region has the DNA TGTGCCAGCAGCTTGAGGCAGAGGGATTCACCCCTCCACTTT. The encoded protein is CASSLRQRDSPLHF.

The CDR3 is CASSQTGGAGANVLTF. CDR3 in DNA: TGCGCCAGCAGCCAAACGGGAGGTGCTGGGGCCAACGTCCTGACTTTC. The chain carries TRBV4-1 and TRBJ2-6, with 7 bases aligning to TRBD2. The V and J ends lost 2 bases and 2 bases, in that order; junction bases with no gene match: 3. The CDR3 has 16 amino acids. Germline CDR1 is MGHRA and CDR2 is YSYEKL.

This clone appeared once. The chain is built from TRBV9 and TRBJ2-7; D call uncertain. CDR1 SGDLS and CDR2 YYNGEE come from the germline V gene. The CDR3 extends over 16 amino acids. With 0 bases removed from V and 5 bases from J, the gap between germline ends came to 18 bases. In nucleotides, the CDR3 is TGTGCCAGCAGCGTAGTAGGTGCTAGGCGAGATCACGAGCAGTACTTC. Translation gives CASSVVGARRDHEQYF. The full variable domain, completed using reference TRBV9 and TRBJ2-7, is DSGVTQTPKHLITATGQRVTLRCSPRSGDLSVYWYQQSLDQGLQFLIQYYNGEERAKGNILERFSAQQFPDLHSELNLSSLELGDSALYFCASSVVGARRDHEQYFGPGTRLTVT.